The rows below give T cell receptor beta chains drawn from one sample of a study of T cells in Graves' hyperthyroidism and ophthalmopathy. TCRdb fed the multiplex PCR reads into MiXCR, producing one record per CDR3 protein. This sample has 500,000 to 600,000 distinct CDR3 sequences, with just over 45% found just once. The sequenced sample consisted of peripheral blood or thyroid tissue (not recorded which). Source of these receptors: a woman between 18 and 29 years old with Graves' hyperthyroidism. The CDR3 runs from the conserved cysteine through the conserved F or W. Fields, in order: CDR3 protein, CDR3 DNA, clone size, V gene, D gene, J gene. A D gene is named only where the DNA matches it firmly. Clone size is stated in some rows and not others, as once, few, many or a class when expanded.

CASRDFSQETQYF | TGTGCCAGCAGGGACTTCTCGCAAGAGACCCAGTACTTC | . | TRBV5-4 | . | TRBJ2-5
CASSQVTSGRAYEQYF | TGTGCCAGCAGCCAAGTCACTAGCGGGAGGGCCTACGAGCAGTACTTC | many | TRBV3-1 | TRBD2 | TRBJ2-7
CAISESGGSYNSPLHF | TGTGCCATCAGTGAGTCGGGGGGCTCCTATAATTCACCCCTCCACTTT | many | TRBV10-3 | . | TRBJ1-6
CSARPSILYEQYF | TGCAGTGCTAGACCTTCCATCCTCTACGAGCAGTACTTC | many | TRBV20-1 | . | TRBJ2-7
CATSRLGQLGVGTQYF | TGTGCCACCAGCAGACTCGGACAGCTAGGGGTTGGCACCCAGTACTTC | . | TRBV15 | . | TRBJ2-5
CASSPGGWDQPQHF | TGTGCCAGCAGCCCAGGGGGGTGGGATCAGCCCCAGCATTTT | many | TRBV7-2 | TRBD1 | TRBJ1-5
CATSSGGANTGELFF | TGTGCCACCAGCAGTGGGGGGGCGAACACCGGGGAGCTGTTTTTT | once | TRBV15 | TRBD2 | TRBJ2-2
CASSESVAGGNTGELFF | TGCGCCAGCAGTGAGTCAGTGGCAGGGGGAAACACCGGGGAGCTGTTTTTT | . | TRBV10-1 | TRBD1 | TRBJ2-2
CASQLAGSTDTQYF | TGTGCCAGCCAGCTAGCGGGGAGCACAGATACGCAGTATTTT | once | TRBV2 | TRBD2 | TRBJ2-3
CATSGRRTGDAGELFF | TGTGCCACCAGTGGGCGGAGGACAGGGGACGCCGGGGAGCTGTTTTTT | . | TRBV24-1 | TRBD1 | TRBJ2-2
CASSAAGQFSGELFF | TGTGCCAGCAGTGCCGCGGGACAGTTCTCCGGGGAGCTGTTTTTT | many | TRBV2 | . | TRBJ2-2
CASSWDPERGDEQYF | TGTGCCAGCAGCTGGGACCCCGAGCGGGGTGACGAGCAGTACTTC | . | TRBV11-2 | TRBD2 | TRBJ2-7
CASSKIGGIIRNIQYF | TGTGCCAGCAGCAAAATCGGGGGGATCATCCGAAACATTCAGTACTTC | . | TRBV7-9 | TRBD2 | TRBJ2-4
CASSITRQNEQFF | TGTGCCAGTAGTATAACGCGGCAGAATGAGCAGTTCTTC | . | TRBV19 | . | TRBJ2-1
CASTHGPGSYEQYF | TGTGCCAGCACCCATGGACCAGGCTCCTACGAGCAGTACTTC | many | TRBV12-3/TRBV12-4 | . | TRBJ2-7
CSARDGQSRYEQYF | TGCAGTGCTAGAGATGGCCAGAGTAGATACGAGCAGTACTTC | . | TRBV20-1 | . | TRBJ2-7
CSVETGQAQHF | TGCAGCGTTGAGACGGGGCAGGCCCAGCATTTT | . | TRBV29-1 | . | TRBJ1-5
CASRYGRGEQYF | TGTGCCAGCCGCTACGGACGCGGCGAGCAGTACTTC | . | TRBV11-3 | . | TRBJ2-7
CASSLEGPGANVLTF | TGTGCCAGCAGTTTAGAGGGGCCTGGGGCCAACGTCCTGACTTTC | many | TRBV27 | . | TRBJ2-6
CASVEPGRQGARYGYTF | TGTGCCAGCGTTGAACCCGGGAGACAGGGGGCCCGCTATGGCTACACCTTC | . | TRBV25-1 | TRBD1 | TRBJ1-2
CASSQDRAYEQYF | TGTGCCAGCAGCCAGGACAGGGCTTACGAGCAGTACTTC | many | TRBV7-8 | TRBD1 | TRBJ2-7
CSVIPRDRASYEQYF | TGCAGCGTAATTCCTCGGGACAGGGCTTCCTACGAGCAGTACTTC | . | TRBV29-1 | TRBD1 | TRBJ2-7
CASSPRARQPQHF | TGCGCCAGCAGCCCCAGGGCGCGGCAGCCCCAGCATTTT | many | TRBV4-1 | . | TRBJ1-5
CASSQEGSEAGAYEQYF | TGTGCCAGCAGCCAAGAGGGTAGTGAGGCAGGGGCCTACGAGCAGTACTTC | many | TRBV4-2 | . | TRBJ2-7
CASSEGGTATEAFF | TGTGCCAGCAGTGAAGGGGGGACAGCCACTGAAGCTTTCTTT | . | TRBV7-2 | TRBD1 | TRBJ1-1
CASRQGWDTEAFF | TGTGCCAGCAGGCAGGGGTGGGACACTGAAGCTTTCTTT | . | TRBV2 | . | TRBJ1-1
CASSLDEGHPEAFF | TGTGCCAGCAGCTTAGATGAGGGGCACCCTGAAGCTTTCTTT | . | TRBV7-9 | . | TRBJ1-1
CASSYAGVITDTQYF | TGTGCCAGCAGCTACGCTGGAGTCATCACAGATACGCAGTATTTT | . | TRBV7-2 | . | TRBJ2-3
CASTGTVNQPQHF | TGTGCCAGCACCGGGACAGTAAATCAGCCCCAGCATTTT | many | TRBV2 | TRBD1 | TRBJ1-5
CSVKVGDTEAFF | TGCAGCGTGAAGGTGGGTGACACTGAAGCTTTCTTT | many | TRBV20-1 | . | TRBJ1-1
CASSLIAGSHEQYF | TGTGCCAGCAGCTTGATCGCCGGGAGTCACGAGCAGTACTTC | . | TRBV7-8 | . | TRBJ2-7
CASGSEAQYF | TGTGCCAGCGGATCGGAGGCCCAGTACTTC | few | TRBV7-9 | . | TRBJ2-5
CASSLPTGRNDEQYF | TGCGCCAGCAGCTTACCAACAGGGAGGAACGACGAGCAGTACTTC | many | TRBV5-1 | . | TRBJ2-7
CASRPRGPQETNYGYTF | TGTGCCAGCAGGCCCCGTGGTCCCCAGGAGACTAACTATGGCTACACCTTC | . | TRBV5-1 | . | TRBJ1-2
CSPKGVMDTEAFF | TGCAGCCCGAAGGGGGTAATGGACACTGAAGCTTTCTTT | . | TRBV29-1 | . | TRBJ1-1
CATSEGALGANVLTF | TGTGCCACCAGTGAGGGTGCGCTTGGGGCCAACGTCCTGACTTTC | many | TRBV24-1 | . | TRBJ2-6
CASSPSELYEQYF | TGTGCCAGCAGCCCCAGTGAGCTCTACGAGCAGTACTTC | many | TRBV7-2 | . | TRBJ2-7
CASSVLVRTQDTQYF | TGTGCCAGCAGCGTCCTAGTGAGGACACAAGATACGCAGTATTTT | . | TRBV7-9 | . | TRBJ2-3
CASSSGFGGEQYF | TGTGCCAGCAGCTCAGGGTTCGGGGGAGAGCAGTACTTC | many | TRBV5-6 | . | TRBJ2-7
CASSEYRYNEQFF | TGTGCCAGCAGCGAGTACAGATACAATGAGCAGTTCTTC | . | TRBV7-9 | . | TRBJ2-1
CAISTGVNYGYTF | TGTGCCATCAGCACAGGGGTCAACTATGGCTACACCTTC | . | TRBV10-3 | TRBD1 | TRBJ1-2
CASSFTTPGFAGANEQYF | TGTGCCAGCAGCTTTACGACTCCAGGGTTCGCTGGGGCCAACGAGCAGTACTTC | . | TRBV7-3 | . | TRBJ2-7
CASSQDRGSSNQPQHF | TGTGCCAGCAGCCAAGACCGCGGCAGTAGTAATCAGCCCCAGCATTTT | many | TRBV4-2 | . | TRBJ1-5
CASSFAGSNTGELFF | TGTGCCAGCAGTTTCGCAGGGAGTAACACCGGGGAGCTGTTTTTT | few | TRBV28 | . | TRBJ2-2
CASSSLRANEQFF | TGTGCCAGCAGCTCGCTCAGAGCCAATGAGCAGTTCTTC | few | TRBV7-3 | . | TRBJ2-1
CASVRLVGEGQFF | TGTGCCAGCGTGAGGTTGGTGGGAGAGGGCCAGTTCTTC | many | TRBV2 | . | TRBJ2-1
CASRAPGTSLETQYF | TGTGCCAGCAGGGCACCCGGGACCAGTCTAGAGACCCAGTACTTC | . | TRBV2 | . | TRBJ2-5
CASSLSQGGGQPQHF | TGTGCCAGCAGCTTATCGCAGGGAGGCGGTCAGCCCCAGCATTTT | many | TRBV7-2 | . | TRBJ1-5
CSVEDRLQGRETQYF | TGCAGCGTTGAAGATCGTTTACAGGGGCGGGAGACCCAGTACTTC | . | TRBV29-1 | TRBD1 | TRBJ2-5
CASSPGYGNQPLHF | TGTGCCAGCAGCCCCGGTTACGGGAACCAGCCCCTCCACTTT | . | TRBV7-2 | . | TRBJ1-6
CASSLGQGHQYF | TGTGCCAGTAGTCTCGGCCAGGGCCATCAGTACTTC | . | TRBV19 | . | TRBJ2-7
CSALQGDTQYF | TGCAGTGCTTTACAGGGCGATACGCAGTATTTT | . | TRBV20-1 | . | TRBJ2-3
CASSQETGTGKQPQHF | TGCGCCAGCAGCCAGGAAACCGGGACAGGGAAACAGCCCCAGCATTTT | many | TRBV4-1 | TRBD1 | TRBJ1-5
CAIRTKTGPGGELFF | TGTGCCATCAGGACTAAGACGGGGCCGGGCGGGGAGCTGTTTTTT | few | TRBV10-3 | . | TRBJ2-2
CASSLTLGTQYF | TGTGCCAGCAGCCTCACGCTGGGTACGCAGTATTTT | . | TRBV7-8 | . | TRBJ2-3
CASSEDSNTEALF | TGTGCCAGCAGCGAGGACAGTAACACTGAAGCTCTCTTT | . | TRBV25-1 | . | TRBJ1-1
CASSEFGDATEAFF | TGTGCCAGCAGTGAATTCGGGGACGCCACTGAAGCTTTCTTT | once | TRBV25-1 | . | TRBJ1-1